These 5 T cell receptor beta chains share one sample of origin, sequenced in a study of beta chain features in type 1 diabetes. Findings and limits, study-wide: Type 1 diabetes patients had TCRB CDR3s that were shorter (moderately but significantly so) in all four CD4+ subsets.

No antigen has been identified for these receptors. The study reverse transcribed the entire isolated RNA, so it sequenced expressed TCRB transcripts. Here immunoSEQ multiplex PCR was the method, and the copy in TCRdb shows in-frame clones only, minus some. Seen here are hundreds of thousands of clones, roughly an eighth observed once, and the top ten hold 0.015% to 0.02%. Sequenced material: naive CD4+ T cells from blood. These receptors all come from a man aged 25-45 years with type 1 diabetes.

The V and J genes are TRBV14 and TRBJ2-2; D might be TRBD2 (5 bases). V was pared by 6 bases and J by 0 bases, with 17 bases between. Germline values: CDR1 SGHDN, CDR2 FVKESK. The CDR3 is 17 amino acids. CDR3 coding DNA: TGTGCCAGCAGTCGTATGGAACCGGGGTCGAACACCGGGGAGCTGTTTTTT. Translated: CASSRMEPGSNTGELFF.

This clone was seen a handful of times. The junction shows a germline mismatch at one end, possibly a read error. This CDR3 reads CAWSQGLAGNRNF. As DNA, the CDR3 is TGTGCCTGGAGCCAGGGACTAGCGGGAAACAGAAACTTC. The V and J genes are TRBV30 and TRBJ2-7; the match to TRBD2 covers 13 bases. Germline CDR1 is GTSNPN and CDR2 is SVGIG (reference sequence). This CDR3 comprises 13 residues.

The J gene is TRBJ2-4, the V gene TRBV28; 8 nucleotides agree with TRBD2. The germline V gene encodes CDR1 MDHEN and CDR2 SYDVKM. The CDR3 consists of 14 residues. Trimming cost V 4 bases and J 9 bases; bases outside gene matches: 8. CDR3 in DNA: TGTGCCAGCAGTTCTCCGGGACTAGTTGTCATTCAGTACTTC. It yields the protein CASSSPGLVVIQYF.

The V gene is TRBV9, the J gene TRBJ2-5; D is ambiguous. The CDR3 length is 15 residues. V was cut by 0 bases and J by 4 bases, with 13 bases left in between. Germline values: CDR1 SGDLS, CDR2 YYNGEE. In DNA, the CDR3 is TGTGCCAGCAGCGTAGACTTCCGGAGCGCAGAGACCCAGTACTTC. As protein: CASSVDFRSAETQYF.

The chain combines TRBV7-9 with TRBJ2-1; 14 bases align to TRBD2. The CDR3 extends over 15 amino acids. J gave up 6 bases and V 5 bases, and 3 bases lay outside the gene matches. Germline V gives CDR1 SEHNR, CDR2 FQNEAQ (reference sequence). The CDR3 protein is CASSQGLAGVNEQFF. CDR3 DNA: TGTGCCAGCAGCCAGGGACTAGCGGGAGTCAATGAGCAGTTCTTC.